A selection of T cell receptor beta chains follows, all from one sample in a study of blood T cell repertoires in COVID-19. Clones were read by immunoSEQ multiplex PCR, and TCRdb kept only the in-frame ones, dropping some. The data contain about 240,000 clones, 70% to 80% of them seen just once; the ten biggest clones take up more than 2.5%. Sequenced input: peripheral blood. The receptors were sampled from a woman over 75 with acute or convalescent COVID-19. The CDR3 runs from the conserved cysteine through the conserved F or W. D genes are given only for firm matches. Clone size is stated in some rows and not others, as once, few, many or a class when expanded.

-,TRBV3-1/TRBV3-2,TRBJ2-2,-,CASSQGFGEGELFF,TGTGCCAGCAGCCAAGGGTTCGGGGAAGGGGAGCTGTTTTTT
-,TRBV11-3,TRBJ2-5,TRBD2,CASSSRDLAGELTQETQYF,TGTGCCAGCAGCTCCCGCGACCTAGCGGGGGAGCTAACACAAGAGACCCAGTACTTC
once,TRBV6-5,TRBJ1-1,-,CASSYSGALNTEAFF,TGTGCCAGCAGTTATTCAGGGGCTCTGAACACTGAAGCTTTCTTT
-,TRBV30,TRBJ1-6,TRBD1,CAWSQNRDRNSPLHF,TGTGCCTGGTCACAAAACCGGGACAGGAATTCACCCCTCCACTTT
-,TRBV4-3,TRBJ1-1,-,CASSDLQGNTEAFF,TGCGCCAGCAGCGACTTACAGGGGAACACTGAAGCTTTCTTT
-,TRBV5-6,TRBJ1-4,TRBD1,CASSSTGGAGEKLFF,TGTGCCAGCAGCTCGACAGGGGGCGCTGGGGAAAAACTGTTTTTT
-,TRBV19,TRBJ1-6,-,CATSPKNRGRSPLHF,TGTGCCACCTCCCCGAAAAATAGGGGTCGTTCACCCCTCCACTTT
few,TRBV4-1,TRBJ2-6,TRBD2,CASSPGLSSGANVLTF,TGCGCCAGCAGCCCGGGACTATCTTCTGGGGCCAACGTCCTGACTTTC
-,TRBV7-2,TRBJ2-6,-,CASIPGVGANVLTF,TGTGCCAGCATCCCCGGGGTAGGGGCCAACGTCCTGACTTTC
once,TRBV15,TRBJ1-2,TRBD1,CATSRDPRDRNYGYTF,TGTGCCACCAGCAGAGATCCCCGGGACAGGAACTATGGCTACACCTTC
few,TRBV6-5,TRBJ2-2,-,CASSYSGINTGELFF,TGTGCCAGCAGTTACTCCGGGATTAACACCGGGGAGCTGTTTTTT
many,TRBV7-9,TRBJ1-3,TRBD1,CASSHGTAGNTIYF,TGTGCCAGCAGCCACGGGACAGCTGGAAACACCATATATTTT
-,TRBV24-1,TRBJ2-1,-,CATGEKVDVEFF,TGTGCCACCGGAGAGAAGGTTGATGTCGAGTTCTTC
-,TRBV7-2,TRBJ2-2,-,CASSLAWATGELFF,TGTGCCAGCAGCTTAGCGTGGGCCACCGGGGAGCTGTTTTTT
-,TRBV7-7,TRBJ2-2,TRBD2,CASSPSGGNTGELFF,TGTGCCAGCAGCCCTAGCGGGGGAAACACCGGGGAGCTGTTTTTT
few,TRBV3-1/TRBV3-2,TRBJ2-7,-,CASSPLGVNRYEQYF,TGTGCCAGCAGTCCCTTAGGGGTAAACCGATACGAGCAGTACTTC
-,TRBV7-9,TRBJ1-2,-,CASSLANRAYGYTF,TGTGCCAGCAGCTTAGCCAACAGGGCGTATGGCTACACCTTC
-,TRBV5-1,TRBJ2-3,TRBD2,CASSLAVQAGADTQYF,TGCGCCAGCAGCTTGGCCGTACAAGCGGGGGCAGATACGCAGTATTTT
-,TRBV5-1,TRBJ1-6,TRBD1,CASSLDRGYNSPLHF,TGCGCCAGCAGCTTGGACAGGGGCTATAATTCACCCCTCCACTTT
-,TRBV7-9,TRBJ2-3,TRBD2,CASSLAGTSGAGADTQYF,TGTGCCAGCAGCTTAGCGGGGACTAGCGGGGCTGGCGCAGATACGCAGTATTTT
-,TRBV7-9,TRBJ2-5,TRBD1,CACMDRSFETQYF,TGTGCCTGTATGGACAGGAGCTTTGAGACCCAGTACTTC
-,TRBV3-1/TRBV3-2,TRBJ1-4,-,CASSQERSGGSSEKLFF,TGTGCCAGCAGCCAAGAACGTTCGGGAGGGTCCAGTGAAAAACTGTTTTTT
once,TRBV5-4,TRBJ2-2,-,CASSFRAGGSGELFF,TGTGCCAGCAGCTTCCGGGCAGGAGGGTCCGGGGAGCTGTTTTTT